This T cell receptor (beta chain) was sequenced for a study of T cell repertoires in cytomegalovirus infection. Study context: From public TCR beta signatures came an indication of both CMV infection and matching HLA type.

This clonotype was counted ten times or more. Its antigen remains unknown. CDR1 SGHTA and CDR2 FQGNSA come from the germline V gene. Trimming stripped 4 bases from V and 10 bases from J, with 16 bases between. This CDR3 has 13 amino acids. Findings and limits, study-wide: Across the ex vivo response, the dominant clonotypes were HLA-C-restricted CMV-specific TCR beta clonotypes. Frequencies of public TCR beta families were cumulated, and this identified carriers of CMV plus the relevant HLA.

TCRdb called the reads again in MiXCR, with one record for every CDR3 protein. Among roughly 310,000 distinct CDR3 sequences, 15% to 20% were seen once, and the ten largest hold more than 10%. This chain connects TRBV7-2 to TRBJ1-1; D gene unclear. The sequenced sample was PBMCs. This receptor was taken from a human donor in good health (CMV status not recorded). Some clones in this sample may be carry-over from other donors' samples. The CDR3 is CASSSTLAGRAFF. As DNA, the CDR3 is TGTGCCAGCAGCTCCACCCTGGCAGGCCGAGCTTTCTTT.